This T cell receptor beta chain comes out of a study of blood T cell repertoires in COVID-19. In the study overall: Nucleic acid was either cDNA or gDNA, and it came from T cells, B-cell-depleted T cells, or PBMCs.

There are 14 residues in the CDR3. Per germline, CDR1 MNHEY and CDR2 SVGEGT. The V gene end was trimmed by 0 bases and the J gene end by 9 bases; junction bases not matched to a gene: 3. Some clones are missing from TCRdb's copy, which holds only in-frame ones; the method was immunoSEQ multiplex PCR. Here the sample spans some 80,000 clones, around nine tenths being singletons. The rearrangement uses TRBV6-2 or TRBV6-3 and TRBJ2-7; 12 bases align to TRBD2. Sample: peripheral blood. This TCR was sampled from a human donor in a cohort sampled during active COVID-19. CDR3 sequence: CASSYSASGGVQYF. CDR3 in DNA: TGTGCCAGCAGTTACTCTGCTAGCGGGGGGGTGCAGTACTTC.